This T cell receptor (beta chain) was documented in a study of T cells in Graves' hyperthyroidism and ophthalmopathy. RNA transcripts gave rise to amplified TCR beta CDR3 regions. HTBI primers were the set used in a first-round RT-PCR of the TCR CDR3. TCRdb processed the multiplex PCR reads anew with MiXCR; each CDR3 protein has one entry. The repertoire consists of almost 600,000 distinct CDR3 sequences, with 40% to 55% occurring once and the leading ten covering approximately 7.5%. Researchers defined stable Graves' hyperthyroidism as no ophthalmopathy progression within 18 months. Each patient was aged 18 to 65 and had newly diagnosed hyperthyroidism of under 2 months' duration. Overall study findings and caveats: Ophthalmopathy prediction by the model preceded onset by a median about 6 months. The blood repertoire included most of the expanded thyroid clonotypes above 0.001.

CDR3 length: 14 amino acids. Germline V gene data show CDR1 as SGHRS and CDR2 as YFSETQ. J was trimmed by 4 bases and V by 5 bases; bases with no gene match: 6. Concerning this clonotype itself: Its specificity is unknown.

The clonotype originates from a woman under 30 with Graves' hyperthyroidism. The chain has TRBV5-1 and TRBJ2-5, with TRBD1 matching 9 bases. Sequences were obtained from peripheral blood or thyroid tissue (not recorded which). The CDR3 nucleotides read TGCGCCAGCAGAGACCCGGGACAGGGAGAGACCCAGTACTTC. Protein product: CASRDPGQGETQYF.